Described below is a single T cell receptor (beta chain) sequence and its context. Its antigen is as yet unknown. The data stem from a study of beta chain features in type 1 diabetes. The CDR3 loop spans 16 amino acids. Trimming cost V 5 bases and J 5 bases; bases outside gene matches: 8. Germline CDR1 and CDR2: SEHNR and FQNEAQ (reference sequence). Overall study findings and caveats: TCRB rearrangement may or may not be influenced by HLA type; here this remained unresolved.

Isolated RNA was reverse transcribed in full, so expressed TCRB transcripts were sequenced. Assay used: immunoSEQ multiplex PCR; TCRdb lists only in-frame clones, some missing. This repertoire shows under 250,000 clones, roughly a tenth found once; its top ten account for 1% to 1.5%. The chain couples TRBV7-9 to TRBJ2-2; 10 nucleotides line up with TRBD1. This TCR was recovered from a man younger than 35 in good health. Sequenced material: central memory CD4+ T cells from blood. The DNA of the CDR3 is TGTGCCAGCAGCCCGCCCGGACAGGGGGGGACCGGGGAGCTGTTTTTT. Encoded protein: CASSPPGQGGTGELFF.